The entry that follows covers one T cell receptor (beta chain) sequence. The sample is drawn from a study of shared clonotypes between healthy human individuals. Profiled with immunoSEQ multiplex PCR; TCRdb holds only in-frame clones, not every one. The data contain 2 million to 2.5 million clones, approximately 93% of them singletons. Participating donors were healthy, HIV-negative adults free of recent acute infections or vaccinations. In the CD4+ fraction, cells were divided into CD45RA+ naive and CD45RA-negative memory subsets. Sample: naive CD4+ T cells from PBMCs. The subset denotes: CD45RA+ positively selected. The TCR was taken from a man aged 18 to 30 in good health. Some clones in this sample may be carry-over from other donors' samples.

The CDR3 DNA reads as TGTGCCTGGAGTCCCGGGACTGCGGATGAAGCTTTCTTT. Translated: CAWSPGTADEAFF. This chain connects TRBV30 to TRBJ1-1; weak D call: TRBD1 (5 bases). CDR1 is GTSNPN, CDR2 SVGIG, per germline (reference sequence). Trimming took 2 bases from V and 7 from J, leaving 14 bases between them. The CDR3 has 13 amino acids.